This entry is about one TCR beta chain. The target antigen is unknown. The data belong to a study of cytomegalovirus exposure and HLA in healthy donors. This table comes from immunoSEQ multiplex PCR, and its TCRdb copy is limited to in-frame clones, with some not included. The data show 250,000 to 400,000 clones, 88% seen once. This CDR3 spans 16 amino acids. After removal of 2 bases from V and 9 bases from J, the junction contained 12 bases not matched to a gene. Germline values: CDR1 SNHLY, CDR2 FYNNEI. Study-wide findings and caveats: Rare TCR sequences predominated, though certain public TCRs were found in many donors.

Source material: PBMCs. The source is a man younger than 45 in good health and CMV-seronegative. V usage is TRBV2 and J usage is TRBJ2-1; 8 bases match TRBD2. DNA of the CDR3: TGTGCCAGCAGTGAACCTTCGATGACTAGCGAGGGTGAGCAGTTCTTC. Its translation: CASSEPSMTSEGEQFF.